Below are 19 T cell receptor beta chains sequenced from a single sample in a study of blood T cell repertoires in COVID-19. The repertoire was sequenced with immunoSEQ multiplex PCR; TCRdb's copy has only in-frame clones and lacks some. The profile shows 200,000 or so clones, roughly 85% of them singletons. Material: peripheral blood. The receptors originated from a woman in her twenties or thirties with acute or convalescent COVID-19.

This clone was counted between two and nine times. J is TRBJ2-7 and V is TRBV4-3; 7 nucleotides match TRBD2. This CDR3 comprises 15 residues. The germline V gene encodes CDR1 LGHNA and CDR2 YSLEER. V shed 2 bases and J 6 bases; nucleotides not matched to a gene: 10. The CDR3 region is CASSQTVGGYLEQYF. Written as DNA, the CDR3 is TGCGCCAGCAGCCAAACGGTGGGAGGGTACCTCGAGCAGTACTTC.

This clone has just a few counts. The chain is built from TRBV27 and TRBJ2-2; the D gene is possibly TRBD2 (6 bases). Germline loops: CDR1 MNHEY, CDR2 SMNVEV (reference sequence). CDR3 length equals 14 residues. Trimming cost V 3 bases and J 5 bases, with 10 bases left between them. CDR3 nucleotides: TGTGCCAGCAGTTTGGACTACTGGACCGGGGAGCTGTTTTTT. It translates to CASSLDYWTGELFF.

The chain uses TRBV5-6 and TRBJ1-2; D gene ambiguous. V lost 0 bases and J lost 2, with 17 bases in between. The germline gives CDR1 SGHDT, CDR2 YYEEEE. The CDR3 length is 17 residues. The chain's CDR3 is CASSLVLLQRQNYGYTF. For the CDR3, the DNA is TGTGCCAGCAGCTTGGTGTTGTTGCAGCGTCAAAACTATGGCTACACCTTC.

V usage is TRBV10-2 and J usage is TRBJ1-2; the D gene is possibly TRBD1 (5 bases). Germline CDR1 and CDR2: WSHSY and SAAADI. The CDR3 length is 12 residues. Trimming took off 7 bases at V and 8 bases at J, with 14 bases between the two ends. The CDR3 reads CASTAGERGYTF. DNA for the CDR3: TGCGCCAGCACAGCGGGGGAGCGGGGCTACACCTTC.

The V gene is TRBV19, the J gene TRBJ1-1; D may be TRBD1 (6 bases). CDR1 LNHDA and CDR2 SQIVND come from the germline V gene (reference sequence). Deletions cut 3 bases from V and 4 bases from J, with 15 bases between. This CDR3 is built from 15 residues. The CDR3 reads CASSMYRGGGTEAFF. For the CDR3, the DNA is TGTGCCAGTAGTATGTATCGGGGAGGGGGCACTGAAGCTTTCTTT.

The rearrangement links TRBV5-4 to TRBJ2-3; 8 bases fit TRBD1. Germline values: CDR1 SGHNT, CDR2 YYREEE (reference sequence). This CDR3 has 15 amino acids. V lost 3 bases to trimming and J lost 1 base; unmatched junction nucleotides: 4. The CDR3 sequence: CASSSGQGGTDTQYF. Here the CDR3 DNA reads TGTGCCAGCAGCTCCGGACAGGGAGGCACAGATACGCAGTATTTT.

J is TRBJ1-2 and V is TRBV7-2, with a possible D match to TRBD1 (5 bases). Trimming took off 2 bases at V and 4 bases at J, with 11 bases between the two ends. The germline CDR1 and CDR2 sequences are SGHTA and FQGNSA. The CDR3 is made up of 14 amino acids. The chain's CDR3 is CASSLWGGGYGYTF. CDR3 bases: TGTGCCAGCAGCTTATGGGGCGGGGGCTATGGCTACACCTTC.

The chain joins TRBV7-9 to TRBJ2-5; D not resolved. Germline CDR1 and CDR2: SEHNR and FQNEAQ (reference sequence). V was clipped by 3 bases and J by 5 bases, with 16 bases between them. CDR3 length: 15 amino acids. Written as DNA, the CDR3 is TGTGCCAGCAGCTTTTCGAGACTCCGTGGTGAGACCCAGTACTTC. Protein product: CASSFSRLRGETQYF.

The chain carries TRBV5-4 and TRBJ2-5; D gene ambiguous. Trimming left V 0 bases short and J 2 bases short, with 11 bases between. The CDR3 is 15 residues long. Germline CDR1 SGHNT, CDR2 YYREEE (reference sequence). The CDR3 DNA follows: TGTGCCAGCAGCTTGGAGAGAGCTACTCAAGAGACCCAGTACTTC. It yields the protein CASSLERATQETQYF. Drawing the rest from reference TRBV5-4 and TRBJ2-5, the complete variable domain is ETGVTQSPTHLIKTRGQQVTLRCSSQSGHNTVSWYQQALGQGPQFIFQYYREEENGRGNFPPRFSGLQFPNYSSELNVNALELDDSALYLCASSLERATQETQYFGPGTRLLVL.

The table lists this clone with a few counts. This chain links TRBV7-3 with TRBJ2-7; D is uncertain. CDR1 is SGHTA and CDR2 is FQGTGA in the germline V gene. This CDR3 has 12 amino acids. The V and J ends lost 4 bases and 0 bases respectively, with 4 bases between them. CDR3 nucleotides: TGTGCCAGCAGCTCGAGCTCCTACGAGCAGTACTTC. It specifies CASSSSSYEQYF.

The chain is built from TRBV5-1 and TRBJ2-7; TRBD1 aligns across 9 bases. Germline CDR1 and CDR2: SGHRS and YFSETQ. Trimming removed 4 bases from V and 6 bases from J; junction bases left unmatched: 8. The CDR3 consists of 14 residues. The CDR3 sequence is CASSTRDRAGEQYF. CDR3 nucleotide sequence: TGCGCCAGCAGCACAAGGGACAGGGCGGGCGAGCAGTACTTC.

A few counts support this clone. The CDR3 bases are TGCGCCAGCAGCCAGACGGACAGGGCTAAATTTTGGTCACCCCTCCACTTT. Translating gives CASSQTDRAKFWSPLHF. V usage is TRBV4-3 and J usage is TRBJ1-6, with 8 bases aligning to TRBD1. The CDR3 is 17 residues long. V was pared by 3 bases and J by 10 bases, with 14 bases of the junction left unmatched. The germline V gene has CDR1 LGHNA and CDR2 YSLEER.

The rearrangement links TRBV5-8 to TRBJ2-5; TRBD2 aligns across 7 bases. Per germline, CDR1 SGHTS and CDR2 YDEGEE. V shed 4 bases and J 2 bases; nucleotides not matched to a gene: 5. This CDR3 has 14 residues. CDR3 in DNA: TGTGCCAGCAGCGAGGCTAGCGGACAAGAGACCCAGTACTTC. It yields the protein CASSEASGQETQYF.

Details on this clone: The junction shows a germline mismatch at one end, possibly a read error. The chain carries TRBV10-3 and TRBJ1-1, with 10 bases fitting TRBD1. This CDR3 contains 13 residues. Germline CDR1 and CDR2: ENHRY and SYGVKD. CDR3 bases: TGTGCCATAGGGACAGGGGTGAAAACTGAAGCTTTCTTT. The encoded protein is CAIGTGVKTEAFF.

The chain combines TRBV19 with TRBJ1-4; possible D gene TRBD1, 6 bases. Germline V gene lookup returns CDR1 LNHDA and CDR2 SQIVND (reference sequence). CDR3 length: 15 residues. With 4 bases removed from V and 8 bases from J, the gap between germline ends came to 17 bases. CDR3 sequence reads: CASSSGQLGKEKLFF. For the CDR3, the DNA is TGTGCCAGTAGTAGTGGACAGTTGGGTAAGGAAAAACTGTTTTTT.

This clone was counted between two and nine times. The chain links TRBV7-9 to TRBJ2-7; 9 bases map to TRBD1. The CDR3 sequence is 15 residues long. J lost 4 bases, V lost 7 bases, and 11 bases had no gene match. CDR1 is SEHNR and CDR2 is FQNEAQ in the germline V gene (reference sequence). CDR3: CASNNLGTGSYEQYF. CDR3 nucleotide sequence: TGTGCCAGCAACAACCTGGGGACAGGGAGTTACGAGCAGTACTTC.

The rearrangement uses TRBV28 and TRBJ1-4; 9 bases fit TRBD1. J lost 5 bases, V lost 5 bases, and 3 bases had no gene match. CDR3 length equals 14 residues. The V gene's germline CDR1 is MDHEN and CDR2 SYDVKM. CDR3 residues: CASSGGQGNEKLFF. Here the CDR3 DNA reads TGTGCCAGCAGTGGTGGACAGGGGAATGAAAAACTGTTTTTT.

This sequence joins TRBV7-2 and TRBJ1-1; the match to TRBD1 covers 7 bases. With 5 bases clipped from V and 6 bases from J, the junction kept 12 bases outside the gene matches. The germline gives CDR1 SGHTA, CDR2 FQGNSA. The CDR3 has 15 amino acids. The CDR3 DNA is TGTGCCAGCAGCCCAAGGACAGGAAGGGTCCCTGAAGCTTTCTTT. This codes for CASSPRTGRVPEAFF.

This chain connects TRBV2 to TRBJ1-4, with a tentative D call TRBD1 (5 bases). Germline V gene lookup returns CDR1 SNHLY and CDR2 FYNNEI. V was clipped by 6 bases and J by 4 bases, with 6 bases between them. The CDR3 runs to 12 residues. The CDR3 loop reads CASRDSNEKLFF. CDR3 DNA: TGTGCCAGCAGAGACAGTAATGAAAAACTGTTTTTT.